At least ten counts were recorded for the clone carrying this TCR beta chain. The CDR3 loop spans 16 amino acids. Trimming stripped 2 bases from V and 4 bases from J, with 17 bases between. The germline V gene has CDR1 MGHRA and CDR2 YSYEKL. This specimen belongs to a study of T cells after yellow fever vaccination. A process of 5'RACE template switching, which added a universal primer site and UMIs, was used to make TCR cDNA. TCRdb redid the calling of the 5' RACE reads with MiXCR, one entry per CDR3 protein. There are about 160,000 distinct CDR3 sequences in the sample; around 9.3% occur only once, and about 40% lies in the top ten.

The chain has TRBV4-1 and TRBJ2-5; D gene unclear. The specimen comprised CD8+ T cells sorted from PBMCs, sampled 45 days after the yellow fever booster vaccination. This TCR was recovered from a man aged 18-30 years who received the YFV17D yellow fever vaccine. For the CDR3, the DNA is TGCGCCAGCAGCCAAATGGGGAACTCAAAGGGAGAGACCCAGTACTTC. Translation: CASSQMGNSKGETQYF.